This T cell receptor (beta chain) was profiled in a study of cytomegalovirus exposure and HLA in healthy donors. The study, taken as a whole, reports: Investigators reported more than 150 TCR beta chains as tied to cytomegalovirus. Per published accounts, TCR beta sequences correctly predicted the HLA-A and HLA-B alleles of most subjects.

J lost 5 bases, V lost 6 bases, and 9 bases had no gene match. This CDR3 is built from 15 residues. The germline gives CDR1 SQVTM, CDR2 ANQGSEA. In the PCR, 60 Vbeta and 13 Jbeta primers were used. Sequencing used immunoSEQ multiplex PCR; TCRdb keeps in-frame clones, though not all of them. The table includes some 150,000 clones, roughly 82% detected once. A note on this clone: The antigen remains unidentified.

The chain recombines TRBV29-1 with TRBJ2-2; 10 nucleotides match TRBD1. Sequencing was carried out using PBMCs. This receptor was taken from a male donor in good health and CMV-seronegative. The CDR3 sequence: CSVEGQGLGTGELFF. The DNA for the CDR3 is TGCAGCGTCGAGGGACAGGGGTTGGGAACCGGGGAGCTGTTTTTT.